One and the same sample provided the 25 T cell receptor beta chains below, sequenced in a study of cytomegalovirus exposure and HLA in healthy donors. Use of 60 Vbeta and 13 Jbeta primers characterized the PCR. The assay was immunoSEQ multiplex PCR, and TCRdb's table has in-frame clones only and misses some. This sample has some 120,000 clones, with approximately 77% found just once. Sequenced input: PBMCs. The receptors derive from a man between 18 and 35 years old in good health and CMV-seronegative.

The chain recombines TRBV9 with TRBJ2-3; possibly TRBD2 for D (6 bases). Trimming shortened V by 0 bases and J by 6 bases, and 14 bases separated the two germline ends. The CDR3 totals 15 residues. CDR1 and CDR2 (germline): SGDLS, YYNGEE. CDR3 sequence (DNA): TGTGCCAGCAGCGTAGCGGGAGCGGCTGGGGATACGCAGTATTTT. Residues: CASSVAGAAGDTQYF.

This chain connects TRBV6-5 to TRBJ1-2; D gene uncertain. The ends were cut back, 5 bases at V and 7 bases at J, with 14 bases in the middle. Germline V CDR1 and CDR2: MNHEY, SVGAGI. There are 13 residues in the CDR3. In DNA, the CDR3 is TGTGCCAGCAGTCAGACACTCACGTCTGGCTACACCTTC. Protein sequence: CASSQTLTSGYTF.

As DNA, the CDR3 is TGTGCCAGCTCACCACCGGGACAGGGGAATTATGGCTACACCTTC. Translated: CASSPPGQGNYGYTF. The rearrangement joins TRBV18 to TRBJ1-2; TRBD1 matches 10 bases. The V segment lost 0 bases and the J segment 5 bases; nucleotides outside the gene matches: 3. CDR3 length: 15 residues. Germline V CDR1 and CDR2: KGHSH, LQKENI.

V usage is TRBV11-2 and J usage is TRBJ2-7, with TRBD2 as a possible D gene (6 bases). This CDR3 has 14 residues. Germline values: CDR1 SGHAT, CDR2 FQNNGV. The V end lost 6 bases, the J end lost 3 bases, and 15 bases lay between the germline ends. The CDR3: CASRLVRGLYEQYF. CDR3 coding DNA: TGTGCCAGCAGACTGGTTCGGGGACTCTACGAGCAGTACTTC.

The chain has TRBV18 and TRBJ1-6, with TRBD1 matching over 10 bases. The V gene's germline CDR1 is KGHSH and CDR2 LQKENI. This CDR3 contains 15 residues. The J segment lost 8 bases and the V segment lost 3 bases, leaving 4 bases of the junction unmatched. The CDR3 sequence: CASSPRDRGYSPLHF. In DNA, the CDR3 is TGTGCCAGCTCACCCCGGGACAGGGGATATTCACCCCTCCACTTT.

This chain uses TRBV25-1 with TRBJ1-1; TRBD1 might be the D (5 bases). The germline V gene encodes CDR1 MGHDK and CDR2 SYGVNS. Deletions cut 2 bases from V and 0 bases from J, with 13 bases between. The CDR3 loop spans 16 amino acids. The CDR3 nucleotides are TGTGCCAGCAGTGAAATATATGGGGCGATGAACACTGAAGCTTTCTTT. As protein: CASSEIYGAMNTEAFF.

CDR3 DNA sequence: TGTGCCAGCAGCTTAACTAGCTACTACTCCTACGAGCAGTACTTC. This gives the protein CASSLTSYYSYEQYF. V usage is TRBV11-2 and J usage is TRBJ2-7, with TRBD2 as a possible D gene (6 bases). The germline V and J ends were trimmed by 2 bases and 0 bases, with 11 bases remaining between them. From germline, CDR1 is SGHAT and CDR2 FQNNGV. There are 15 residues in the CDR3. The complete variable domain, with remaining parts taken from reference TRBV11-2 and TRBJ2-7, reads EAGVAQSPRYKIIEKRQSVAFWCNPISGHATLYWYQQILGQGPKLLIQFQNNGVVDDSQLPKDRFSAERLKGVDSTLKIQPAKLEDSAVYLCASSLTSYYSYEQYFGPGTRLTVT.

The chain employs TRBV11-2 and TRBJ2-7; D remains ambiguous. This CDR3 is built from 13 residues. Trimming left V 2 bases short and J 4 bases short, with 9 bases between. The germline gives CDR1 SGHAT, CDR2 FQNNGV. This chain's CDR3 is CASSLSVLYEQYF. CDR3 DNA sequence: TGTGCCAGCAGCTTATCAGTATTGTACGAGCAGTACTTC.

The chain recombines TRBV5-6 with TRBJ2-1; 8 positions match TRBD2. This CDR3 is built from 15 residues. V was clipped by 8 bases and J by 1 base; unmatched bases: 8. Germline CDR1 SGHDT, CDR2 YYEEEE. CDR3 residues: CASHPERGSYNEQFF. In DNA form, the CDR3 reads TGTGCCAGTCACCCGGAGCGGGGGTCCTACAATGAGCAGTTCTTC.

The chain couples TRBV6-1 to TRBJ1-2; TRBD1 matches 9 bases. The CDR3 has 14 amino acids. Unmatched junction bases numbered 6, after V lost 6 bases and J lost 4 bases. CDR1 is MNHNS and CDR2 is SASEGT in the germline V gene. CDR3 in amino acids: CASRGQGRSYGYTF. In DNA form, the CDR3 reads TGTGCCAGCAGGGGACAGGGAAGGAGCTATGGCTACACCTTC.

Note on this clone: The junction does not match germline at one end; this may be a read error. The chain couples TRBV7-9 to TRBJ1-3, with no clear D. CDR1 is SEHNR, CDR2 FQNEAQ, per germline (reference sequence). This CDR3 region has 12 residues. The CDR3 DNA reads TGTTCCAGCAGCCCGAGCGGAAACACCATATATTTT. Its protein product is CSSSPSGNTIYF.

The chain has TRBV5-1 and TRBJ1-2, with 7 bases identical to TRBD1. From germline, CDR1 is SGHRS and CDR2 YFSETQ. This CDR3 is built from 13 residues. The ends lost 1 base at V and 4 bases at J; junction bases unmatched: 1. The CDR3 DNA reads TGCGCCAGCAGCTTGACAGGGGCCTATGGCTACACCTTC. Its translation: CASSLTGAYGYTF.

The rearrangement joins TRBV5-6 to TRBJ2-3; 8 bases are shared with TRBD2. J was trimmed by 4 bases and V by 2 bases; bases with no gene match: 0. CDR1 is SGHDT, CDR2 YYEEEE, per germline. CDR3 length: 13 residues. Here the CDR3 DNA reads TGTGCCAGCAGCTTAGCGGGGGCAGATACGCAGTATTTT. It encodes CASSLAGADTQYF.

The V call is TRBV5-4, the J call TRBJ1-4, with 11 bases fitting TRBD1. From germline, CDR1 is SGHNT and CDR2 YYREEE (reference sequence). Germline trimming cut 0 bases from V and 0 bases from J; bases unmatched to any gene: 4. The CDR3 runs to 18 residues. CDR3 nucleotides: TGTGCCAGCAGCTTGGCCGGACAGGGGGCTGCAACTAATGAAAAACTGTTTTTT. Encoded protein: CASSLAGQGAATNEKLFF.

The rearrangement joins TRBV9 to TRBJ2-2; D possibly corresponds to TRBD1 (6 bases). Trimming took 3 bases from V and 6 from J, leaving 21 bases between them. The germline V gene encodes CDR1 SGDLS and CDR2 YYNGEE. This CDR3 has 17 amino acids. In DNA, the CDR3 is TGTGCCAGCAGCGGAGGACTGTACAGGGATTGGGCCGGGGAGCTGTTTTTT. Translation: CASSGGLYRDWAGELFF.

V and J are TRBV5-4 and TRBJ2-2; the match to TRBD1 covers 7 bases. The germline V gene has CDR1 SGHNT and CDR2 YYREEE (reference sequence). Germline trimming cut 4 bases from V and 1 base from J; bases unmatched to any gene: 7. The CDR3 is 16 residues long. The CDR3 loop reads CASSPVGTENTGELFF. For the CDR3, the DNA is TGTGCCAGCAGCCCAGTTGGGACAGAGAACACCGGGGAGCTGTTTTTT.

This clone was detected once. The chain carries TRBV7-9 and TRBJ2-3; 9 bases map to TRBD2. Germline lookup yields CDR1 SEHNR and CDR2 FQNEAQ (reference sequence). V shed 4 bases, J shed 0 bases, and the junction held 14 bases outside the gene matches. This CDR3 spans 19 amino acids. CDR3 protein: CASSYPPGLAFVSTDTQYF. DNA of the CDR3: TGTGCCAGCAGCTATCCCCCGGGACTAGCATTTGTGAGCACAGATACGCAGTATTTT.

The chain couples TRBV19 to TRBJ1-4, with 9 bases matching TRBD1. The CDR3 covers 16 residues. The ends lost 3 bases at V and 5 bases at J; junction bases unmatched: 7. Germline CDR1 and CDR2: LNHDA and SQIVND (reference sequence). The CDR3 sequence is CASSIGSGTGNEKLFF. Written as DNA, the CDR3 is TGTGCCAGTAGTATTGGATCCGGGACAGGGAATGAAAAACTGTTTTTT.

This rearrangement joins TRBV11-3 to TRBJ1-1, with 10 positions matching TRBD1. Per the germline V gene, CDR1 is SGHNT and CDR2 is YENEEA. Trimming at V came to 5 bases and at J to 5 bases, leaving 5 bases not matched to a gene. This CDR3 spans 14 amino acids. This CDR3 reads CASSRQGAVTEAFF. In nucleotides, the CDR3 is TGTGCCAGCAGCAGACAGGGGGCTGTGACTGAAGCTTTCTTT.

The gene calls are TRBV19 and TRBJ2-5, with TRBD1 as a possible D gene (5 bases). Germline V CDR1 and CDR2: LNHDA, SQIVND (reference sequence). The CDR3 is 14 amino acids. V dropped 3 bases and J dropped 9 bases, with 17 bases sitting between them. The DNA for the CDR3 is TGTGCCAGTAGTATGACAGACCAGAGGAGTGCCCAGTACTTC. Its protein product is CASSMTDQRSAQYF.

This chain links TRBV6-6 with TRBJ2-7; D is possibly TRBD1 (6 bases). Germline loops: CDR1 MNHNY, CDR2 SVGAGI (reference sequence). Trimming pared 8 bases from V and 2 bases from J, leaving 16 bases between. This CDR3 contains 14 residues. This CDR3 is CASSPRDKPYEQYF. The DNA for the CDR3 is TGTGCCAGCTCCCCCCGGGACAAACCCTACGAGCAGTACTTC.

The chain is built from TRBV9 and TRBJ1-2; D might be TRBD1 (5 bases). The germline V and J ends were trimmed by 0 bases and 1 base, with 7 bases remaining between them. The CDR3 consists of 14 residues. From germline, CDR1 is SGDLS and CDR2 YYNGEE. The CDR3 bases are TGTGCCAGCAGCGTAGGTGACAGTAACTATGGCTACACCTTC. Amino acids: CASSVGDSNYGYTF.

This chain's CDR3 is CANYREGHSSSYNSPLHF. The CDR3 DNA reads as TGCGCCAACTACCGAGAGGGACACTCGAGCTCCTATAATTCACCCCTCCACTTT. This chain joins TRBV23-1 and TRBJ1-6, with D possibly being TRBD1 (6 bases). TRBV23-1 carries the ORF label, with uncertain function. This CDR3 region has 18 residues. V lost 10 bases to trimming and J lost 0 bases, with 22 bases between them.

The rearrangement uses TRBV6-6 and TRBJ1-1, with unresolved D. The CDR3 spans 14 residues. The germline V and J ends were trimmed by 5 bases and 3 bases, with 13 bases remaining between them. The germline V gene has CDR1 MNHNY and CDR2 SVGAGI (reference sequence). For the CDR3, the DNA is TGTGCCAGCAGTCGACAACACTGGGACACTGAAGCTTTCTTT. As protein: CASSRQHWDTEAFF.

The chain couples TRBV6-1 to TRBJ1-1; unclear D gene. The germline CDR1 and CDR2 sequences are MNHNS and SASEGT. Trimming pared 6 bases from V and 4 bases from J, leaving 15 bases between. This CDR3 has 14 residues. CDR3 coding DNA: TGTGCCAGCAGGGAGACATGGCGGGGCACTGAAGCTTTCTTT. Amino acid sequence: CASRETWRGTEAFF.